The 27 T cell receptor beta chains in this list originate from one sample, sequenced in a study of T cells in Graves' hyperthyroidism and ophthalmopathy (dated 2019 in TCRdb). Library preparation employed multiplex PCR. The sequencing machine was an Illumina HiSeq 2000. TCR beta CDR3 regions were amplified from RNA transcripts. A first-round RT-PCR of the TCR CDR3 used the HTBI primer set with the Qiagen OneStep RT-PCR kit. TCRdb trimmed the raw reads at Q25, called clones with MiXCR and kept productive beta chains. All rows with the same CDR3 protein become a single entry with the most common DNA and genes. Present in this sample are hundreds of thousands of distinct CDR3 sequences, about a sixth of which were seen just once. Together, the top ten hold 3.8% of the sample. Specimen: blood. The receptor source for this set is a woman aged 25 to 39 with Graves' hyperthyroidism.

This clonotype was recorded a few times. This sequence joins TRBV6-1 and TRBJ1-6; D perhaps matches TRBD1 (5 bases). Germline loops: CDR1 MNHNS, CDR2 SASEGT. Trimming stripped 10 bases from V and 4 bases from J, with 17 bases between. The CDR3 is 15 amino acids. CDR3 in DNA: TGTGCCACGCTCAGGGTCCATAATTATAATTCACCCCTCCACTTT. It specifies CATLRVHNYNSPLHF.

This clonotype came up many times. The genes are TRBV5-1 and TRBJ1-1; 7 positions match TRBD1. Losses at the gene ends were 4 bases for V and 5 bases for J; bases not matched to a gene: 11. Germline CDR1 reads SGHRS; CDR2 reads YFSETQ. The CDR3 extends over 15 amino acids. This chain's CDR3 is CASSPTTGRETEAFF. CDR3 in DNA: TGCGCCAGCAGCCCGACGACAGGGCGGGAGACTGAAGCTTTCTTT.

This chain connects TRBV20-1 to TRBJ2-1; 9 bases are shared with TRBD2. Germline loops: CDR1 DFQATT, CDR2 SNEGSKA (reference sequence). The junction had 7 bases not matched to a gene; V was cut back by 6 bases and J by 4 bases. The CDR3 covers 14 residues. For the CDR3, the DNA is TGCAGTGCCCAGGGACTAGCAGATTACAATGAGCAGTTCTTC. This translates into CSAQGLADYNEQFF.

This clonotype was found many times. The J gene is TRBJ1-1, the V gene TRBV7-3; D gene ambiguous. In germline, CDR1 is SGHTA, CDR2 FQGTGA. The CDR3 is made up of 15 amino acids. V was trimmed by 1 base and J by 4 bases, leaving 13 bases between them. The CDR3 DNA reads as TGTGCCAGCAGCTTAAATCGGATATCGTCCACTGAAGCTTTCTTT. It encodes CASSLNRISSTEAFF.

This rearrangement joins TRBV4-1 to TRBJ2-2, with 12 bases aligning to TRBD2. Trimming cost V 4 bases and J 4 bases; bases outside gene matches: 4. The CDR3 runs 16 residues. Germline assignment: CDR1 MGHRA and CDR2 YSYEKL. Written as DNA, the CDR3 is TGCGCCAGCAGCCCGGGACTAGCGGGTGCCACCGGGGAGCTGTTTTTT. Residues: CASSPGLAGATGELFF.

This clonotype was recorded a few times. The chain recombines TRBV6-1 with TRBJ2-5; D gene uncertain. The CDR3 loop spans 14 amino acids. The germline V gene has CDR1 MNHNS and CDR2 SASEGT. V was trimmed by 1 base and J by 5 bases, leaving 11 bases between them. CDR3 DNA: TGTGCCAGCAGTGAAGAGTTAGTGCGGGAGACCCAGTACTTC. Its protein product is CASSEELVRETQYF.

This clonotype has more than one count but fewer than ten. The chain recombines TRBV7-2 with TRBJ1-4; D unresolved. Germline lookup yields CDR1 SGHTA and CDR2 FQGNSA. V shed 10 bases and J shed 4 bases, with 13 bases lying between them. The CDR3 extends over 13 amino acids. CDR3 in DNA: TGTGCCACCTCCCGCTCACATAATGAAAAACTGTTTTTT. This sequence encodes CATSRSHNEKLFF.

This clonotype has a count of ten or more. The CDR3 DNA reads as TGTGCCAGCAGTGAACGGTGGAGCTCGAGGCAGCCCCAGCATTTT. It yields the protein CASSERWSSRQPQHF. The rearrangement links TRBV2 to TRBJ1-5; D gene ambiguous. The V gene lost 2 bases and the J gene lost 7 bases, with 15 bases spanning the gap. The germline CDR1 and CDR2 sequences are SNHLY and FYNNEI. This CDR3 has 15 amino acids.

This clonotype was recorded many times. This chain joins TRBV6-1 and TRBJ2-7, with D tentatively TRBD1 or TRBD2 (5 bases each). The CDR3 sequence is 15 residues long. Germline assignment: CDR1 MNHNS and CDR2 SASEGT. V lost 6 bases and J 4 bases, leaving 19 bases between the germline ends. The CDR3, as DNA: TGTGCCAGCAGACGAGCCCCGGACGGGGCATACGAGCAGTACTTC. Protein sequence: CASRRAPDGAYEQYF.

The chain recombines TRBV27 with TRBJ1-5; D unresolved. Germline V lookup: CDR1 MNHEY, CDR2 SMNVEV (reference sequence). Trimming removed 6 bases at V and 7 bases at J, with 19 bases between. The CDR3 runs to 15 residues. The CDR3 DNA follows: TGTGCCAGCAGGAAACGGGATTCCCTTTTCCAGCCCCAGCATTTT. Its protein product is CASRKRDSLFQPQHF.

This clonotype was seen more than once but under ten times. The chain joins TRBV20-1 to TRBJ1-1; D not certain. Trimming took off 1 base at V and 4 bases at J, with 10 bases between the two ends. This CDR3 has 13 amino acids. CDR1 is DFQATT, CDR2 SNEGSKA, per germline (reference sequence). The CDR3 DNA is TGCAGTGCTAGAGTGGGTTGGGGCACTGAAGCTTTCTTT. Translated: CSARVGWGTEAFF.

This clonotype was seen a few times. The chain combines TRBV29-1 with TRBJ2-7, with no clear D. The CDR3 has 12 amino acids. Germline CDR1 is SQVTM and CDR2 is ANQGSEA. The ends were cut back, 4 bases at V and 3 bases at J, with 10 bases in the middle. CDR3 protein: CSVVTEFYEQYF. In nucleotides, the CDR3 is TGCAGCGTTGTAACGGAATTCTACGAGCAGTACTTC.

This clonotype appeared many times. The V call is TRBV12-5, the J call TRBJ1-5; the D gene is possibly TRBD1 (5 bases). The CDR3 has 13 amino acids. Trimming cost V 4 bases and J 7 bases, with 11 bases left between them. The germline V gene encodes CDR1 LGHNT and CDR2 FRNRAP. CDR3 protein: CASGYGGEQPQHF. The CDR3 nucleotides read TGTGCTAGTGGTTACGGGGGGGAGCAGCCCCAGCATTTT.

This clonotype appeared many times. The chain uses TRBV2 and TRBJ2-5, with TRBD2 matching 10 bases. CDR3 length: 15 residues. Germline values: CDR1 SNHLY, CDR2 FYNNEI. The V gene end was trimmed by 7 bases and the J gene end by 7 bases; junction bases not matched to a gene: 12. This CDR3 reads CASNPTSGSPRTQYF. The CDR3 bases are TGTGCCAGCAACCCGACTAGCGGGTCCCCCCGGACCCAGTACTTC.

This clonotype was picked up many times. The gene calls are TRBV2 and TRBJ2-1; D is unclear. Germline lookup yields CDR1 SNHLY and CDR2 FYNNEI. With 4 bases removed from V and 5 bases from J, the gap between germline ends came to 9 bases. This CDR3 has 13 residues. The CDR3 loop is CASSGGENNEQFF. CDR3 coding DNA: TGTGCCAGCAGTGGGGGTGAAAACAATGAGCAGTTCTTC.

Only a few counts were recorded for this clonotype. The CDR3 protein is CASSPPSLLEQYF. CDR3 sequence (DNA): TGTGCCAGCAGCCCTCCTTCCCTTCTCGAGCAGTACTTC. V usage is TRBV11-2 and J usage is TRBJ2-7; D call uncertain. The length of the CDR3 is 13 residues. Trimming removed 5 bases from V and 6 bases from J, with 14 bases in between. Per germline, CDR1 SGHAT and CDR2 FQNNGV.

This clonotype has at least ten counts. This chain links TRBV29-1 with TRBJ2-1, with 7 bases lining up with TRBD2. This CDR3 has 13 amino acids. The V segment lost 6 bases and the J segment 3 bases; nucleotides outside the gene matches: 5. CDR1 SQVTM and CDR2 ANQGSEA come from the germline V gene. CDR3 protein: CSVRGGVYNEQFF. CDR3 nucleotides: TGCAGCGTCCGCGGGGGTGTCTACAATGAGCAGTTCTTC.

This clonotype occurred many times. The rearrangement links TRBV6-2 or TRBV6-3 to TRBJ2-1, with 8 bases matching TRBD2. Germline V lookup: CDR1 MNHEY, CDR2 SVGEGT. The CDR3 is 17 residues long. The ends lost 2 bases at V and 3 bases at J; junction bases unmatched: 9. The CDR3 here is CASSYRTGTSIYNEQFF. The CDR3 nucleotides read TGTGCCAGCAGTTACCGAACTGGGACTAGTATCTACAATGAGCAGTTCTTC.

In its sample, this clonotype was seen a few times. The chain employs TRBV7-6 and TRBJ2-5; D may be TRBD1 (5 bases). V lost 2 bases, J lost 2 bases, and 12 bases lay in between. There are 15 residues in the CDR3. The germline V gene encodes CDR1 SGHVS and CDR2 FNYEAQ. The CDR3 reads CASSLPGSRQETQYF. CDR3 DNA sequence: TGTGCCAGCAGCTTACCAGGGTCTCGGCAAGAGACCCAGTACTTC.

Many counts were recorded for this clonotype. The V gene is TRBV2, the J gene TRBJ2-5; D may be TRBD1 (5 bases). The CDR3 runs 13 residues. Germline V lookup: CDR1 SNHLY, CDR2 FYNNEI. Deletions cut 3 bases from V and 2 bases from J, with 7 bases between. The CDR3 spells CASSETAQETQYF. DNA of the CDR3: TGTGCCAGCAGTGAGACAGCACAAGAGACCCAGTACTTC.

This clonotype was detected ten times or more. V usage is TRBV20-1 and J usage is TRBJ2-1; 7 positions match TRBD2. The CDR3 length is 17 residues. Per germline, CDR1 DFQATT and CDR2 SNEGSKA (reference sequence). After removal of 2 bases from V and 3 bases from J, the junction contained 13 bases not matched to a gene. The DNA for the CDR3 is TGCAGTGCTAGACCTTTCTTCAGGGAGGGCCTCTACAATGAGCAGTTCTTC. Protein sequence: CSARPFFREGLYNEQFF.

V and J are TRBV6-2 or TRBV6-3 and TRBJ2-2; D may be TRBD1 or TRBD2 (6 bases each). The CDR3 is 18 amino acids. Germline assignment: CDR1 MNHEY and CDR2 SVGEGT. The germline V and J ends were trimmed by 4 bases and 0 bases, with 18 bases remaining between them. The chain's CDR3 is CASSSGASVFTNTGELFF. The CDR3 region has the DNA TGTGCCAGCAGTTCGGGGGCATCTGTATTTACGAACACCGGGGAGCTGTTTTTT.

The sample holds many counts of this clonotype. J is TRBJ1-5 and V is TRBV7-2; 8 nucleotides line up with TRBD1. The germline V gene has CDR1 SGHTA and CDR2 FQGNSA. This CDR3 region has 14 residues. The J segment lost 7 bases and the V segment lost 4 bases, leaving 6 bases of the junction unmatched. The CDR3 DNA sequence: TGTGCCAGCAGCTCGGACAGGGTCGGACAGCCCCAGCATTTT. Its translation is CASSSDRVGQPQHF.

This clonotype was observed a few times. At one boundary the junction diverges from the germline segment, which might be a read error. The rearrangement joins TRBV6-2 or TRBV6-3 to TRBJ2-7; 7 bases line up with TRBD2. CDR1 and CDR2 (germline): MNHEY, SVGEGT. The CDR3 sequence is 12 residues long. CDR3 sequence (DNA): TGTGCCAGCAGTCACTCTAGCGGCGAGCAGTACTTC. This sequence encodes CASSHSSGEQYF.

This clonotype was counted many times. The chain couples TRBV28 to TRBJ2-1; D tentatively fits TRBD1 or TRBD2 (6 bases each). Germline V gene sequence: CDR1 MDHEN, CDR2 SYDVKM. The CDR3 runs to 14 residues. Trimming left V 5 bases short and J 8 bases short, with 16 bases between. The CDR3 reads CASSPSLRGDEQFF. CDR3 DNA: TGTGCCAGCAGTCCCAGCCTGAGGGGGGATGAGCAGTTCTTC.

This chain links TRBV2 with TRBJ2-2; 7 nucleotides match TRBD2. The CDR3 consists of 15 residues. Germline V gene lookup returns CDR1 SNHLY and CDR2 FYNNEI. V shed 2 bases, J shed 3 bases, and the junction held 3 bases outside the gene matches. The CDR3 here is CASSEMAGDTGELFF. CDR3 in DNA: TGTGCCAGCAGTGAAATGGCGGGGGACACCGGGGAGCTGTTTTTT.

This clonotype was detected only a few times. The chain recombines TRBV11-3 with TRBJ2-3; 8 bases are a match to TRBD2. The CDR3 sequence is 16 residues long. After removal of 1 base from V and 1 base from J, the junction contained 4 bases not matched to a gene. CDR1 SGHNT and CDR2 YENEEA come from the germline V gene. The CDR3 sequence is CASSLGSGRGTDTQYF. The CDR3 nucleotides are TGTGCCAGCAGCTTAGGCAGCGGGAGAGGCACAGATACGCAGTATTTT. Together with reference TRBV11-3 and TRBJ2-3, the CDR3 gives the full variable domain: EAGVVQSPRYKIIEKKQPVAFWCNPISGHNTLYWYLQNLGQGPELLIRYENEEAVDDSQLPKDRFSAERLKGVDSTLKIQPAELGDSAVYLCASSLGSGRGTDTQYFGPGTRLTVL.